The 23 T cell receptor beta chains given below trace back to one sample, sequenced in a study of T-cell memory formation after mild COVID-19. From the 5' RACE reads, TCRdb called clonotypes with MiXCR, one entry per CDR3 protein. The table includes some 490,000 distinct CDR3 sequences, 18% detected once. The sample comprised PBMCs or a T cell subset sorted from them (not recorded which). The source is an adult woman who had mild COVID-19 (a few samples of this study predate the infection). Cell type and time point are not known.

This clonotype has only a few counts. The chain joins TRBV5-1 to TRBJ1-4, with 7 bases matching TRBD1. V gave up 4 bases and J gave up 10 bases; unmatched junction bases: 13. The CDR3 loop spans 15 amino acids. Germline CDR1 reads SGHRS; CDR2 reads YFSETQ. The CDR3 loop reads CASSDGQANRGKLFF. The CDR3 DNA sequence: TGCGCCAGCAGCGACGGACAGGCCAATAGGGGAAAACTGTTTTTT.

The V and J genes are TRBV7-2 and TRBJ2-5; D ambiguous. V dropped 2 bases and J dropped 5 bases, with 6 bases sitting between them. Germline values: CDR1 SGHTA, CDR2 FQGNSA. The CDR3 consists of 12 residues. In DNA form, the CDR3 reads TGTGCCAGCAGCTTATTGTGGGAGACCCAGTACTTC. Translated, it gives CASSLLWETQYF.

The gene calls are TRBV20-1 and TRBJ2-7; 11 bases agree with TRBD2. Trimming cost V 3 bases and J 4 bases; bases outside gene matches: 5. This CDR3 has 14 amino acids. CDR1 is DFQATT, CDR2 SNEGSKA, per germline (reference sequence). CDR3 loop: CSASRASGRYEQYF. CDR3 bases: TGCAGTGCTAGTAGGGCTAGCGGGAGGTACGAGCAGTACTTC.

The J gene is TRBJ2-7, the V gene TRBV4-3; no clear D gene. Germline CDR1 is LGHNA and CDR2 is YSLEER. With 5 bases removed from V and 0 bases from J, the gap between germline ends came to 20 bases. CDR3 length equals 17 residues. CDR3 DNA: TGCGCCAGCAGCGGGCAGCCCGGCGGACGTGGCTCCTACGAGCAGTACTTC. Encoded protein: CASSGQPGGRGSYEQYF.

Only a few counts were recorded for this clonotype. The V gene is TRBV11-3, the J gene TRBJ1-1, with D perhaps matching TRBD1 (5 bases). Deletions cut 4 bases from V and 0 bases from J, with 6 bases between. Germline-derived CDR1 and CDR2 are SGHNT and YENEEA. The CDR3 runs 13 residues. In DNA form, the CDR3 reads TGTGCCAGCAGCTCACAGGTGAACACTGAAGCTTTCTTT. Its translation: CASSSQVNTEAFF.

The chain couples TRBV24-1 to TRBJ1-5; D is uncertain. The CDR3 is 14 amino acids. Looked up from germline, CDR1 is KGHDR and CDR2 is SFDVKD. The germline V and J ends were trimmed by 1 base and 4 bases, with 7 bases remaining between them. CDR3 sequence reads: CATSDFTRNQPQHF. The CDR3 DNA is TGTGCCACCAGTGATTTTACTAGGAATCAGCCCCAGCATTTT.

CDR3: CASSLAQGNYQPQHF. The CDR3 coding sequence is TGTGCCAGCAGCTTAGCCCAAGGGAATTATCAGCCCCAGCATTTT. V and J are TRBV7-8 and TRBJ1-5; no definite D call. Germline V gene sequence: CDR1 SGHVS, CDR2 FQNEAQ. The CDR3 contains 15 residues. Between the trimmed V and J ends, which lost 0 bases and 5 bases, there was a span of 11 bases. Full variable domain (rest looked up from reference TRBV7-8 and TRBJ1-5): GAGVSQSPRYKVAKRGQDVALRCDPISGHVSLFWYQQALGQGPEFLTYFQNEAQLDKSGLPSDRFFAERPEGSVSTLKIQRTQQEDSAVYLCASSLAQGNYQPQHFGDGTRLSIL.

This chain links TRBV4-1 with TRBJ2-1, with TRBD2 identical over 11 bases. The CDR3 is made up of 16 amino acids. The V gene's germline CDR1 is MGHRA and CDR2 YSYEKL. Trimming removed 4 bases from V and 8 bases from J; junction bases left unmatched: 10. CDR3 sequence (DNA): TGCGCCAGCAGCCCACTAGCGGGGGCATTAAGAGATGAGCAGTTCTTC. Translated: CASSPLAGALRDEQFF.

The chain recombines TRBV7-2 with TRBJ2-7, with a possible D match to TRBD2 (6 bases). The V gene's germline CDR1 is SGHTA and CDR2 FQGNSA. The CDR3 is 13 amino acids. Trimming shortened V by 4 bases and J by 2 bases, and 9 bases separated the two germline ends. The CDR3 is CASSWGLTYEQYF. CDR3 sequence (DNA): TGTGCCAGCAGCTGGGGACTTACCTACGAGCAGTACTTC.

This clonotype was detected a few times. The chain combines TRBV20-1 with TRBJ2-1; no clear D. This CDR3 comprises 15 residues. Germline V gene lookup returns CDR1 DFQATT and CDR2 SNEGSKA (reference sequence). V lost 1 base, J lost 0 bases, and 10 bases lay in between. In DNA form, the CDR3 reads TGCAGTGCTAGAGCCAGGAGTGGCTCCTACAATGAGCAGTTCTTC. Protein: CSARARSGSYNEQFF.

This chain uses TRBV3-1 with TRBJ2-1; no reliable D call. The V end was cut by 0 bases, the J end by 8 bases, with 11 bases between. From germline, CDR1 is LGHDT and CDR2 YNNKEL (reference sequence). The CDR3 spans 14 residues. The CDR3 DNA reads TGTGCCAGCAGCCAAGACTTCAGCTCCGATGAGCAGTTCTTC. Protein: CASSQDFSSDEQFF.

This clonotype was picked up a small number of times. The chain couples TRBV24-1 to TRBJ2-3, with 8 bases matching TRBD1. J gave up 2 bases and V 3 bases, and 3 bases lay outside the gene matches. Germline loops: CDR1 KGHDR, CDR2 SFDVKD. CDR3 length: 15 residues. The CDR3 reads CATSDRDRFTDTQYF. The CDR3 DNA reads as TGTGCCACCAGTGATCGGGACAGGTTCACAGATACGCAGTATTTT.

This clonotype was seen more than once but under ten times. The chain employs TRBV7-9 and TRBJ1-4, with no clear D. V was clipped by 5 bases and J by 8 bases, with 12 bases between them. This CDR3 is built from 13 residues. Germline-derived CDR1 and CDR2 are SEHNR and FQNEAQ (reference sequence). Here the CDR3 reads CASSAGGIEKLFF. DNA of the CDR3: TGTGCCAGCAGCGCAGGAGGAATCGAAAAACTGTTTTTT.

This clonotype was found a few times. The chain carries TRBV7-3 and TRBJ1-3, with 8 bases that match TRBD1. This CDR3 has 16 amino acids. Germline V gives CDR1 SGHTA, CDR2 FQGTGA. V dropped 3 bases and J dropped 4; count of bases not matched to a gene: 8. CDR3 in DNA: TGTGCCAGCAGCTTGGGTGACAGGGGCGCCGGAAACACCATATATTTT. This encodes CASSLGDRGAGNTIYF.

The chain recombines TRBV4-2 with TRBJ1-2, with D perhaps matching TRBD1 (6 bases). Germline V lookup: CDR1 LGHNA, CDR2 YNFKEQ. V was clipped by 1 base and J by 4 bases, with 19 bases between them. The CDR3 sequence is 17 residues long. This chain's CDR3 is CASSQAPTGQLTYGYTF. The CDR3 bases are TGTGCCAGCAGCCAAGCACCCACCGGACAGCTGACCTATGGCTACACCTTC.

V gene TRBV13 combines with J gene TRBJ2-1; D ambiguous. Trimming took off 0 bases at V and 3 bases at J, with 9 bases between the two ends. Per the germline V gene, CDR1 is PRHDT and CDR2 is FYEKMQ (reference sequence). CDR3 length: 15 amino acids. In DNA, the CDR3 is TGTGCCAGCAGCTTAGGGGAGATGAACTACAATGAGCAGTTCTTC. This sequence encodes CASSLGEMNYNEQFF. Full variable domain (remainder filled in from reference TRBV13 and TRBJ2-1): AAGVIQSPRHLIKEKRETATLKCYPIPRHDTVYWYQQGPGQDPQFLISFYEKMQSDKGSIPDRFSAQQFSDYHSELNMSSLELGDSALYFCASSLGEMNYNEQFFGPGTRLTVL.

V and J are TRBV7-9 and TRBJ2-7; D may be TRBD1 (6 bases). CDR1 and CDR2 from the germline V gene are SEHNR and FQNEAQ (reference sequence). The CDR3 is made up of 14 amino acids. Trimming took off 4 bases at V and 5 bases at J, with 15 bases between the two ends. The CDR3 spells CASSSFGGGDEQYF. In nucleotides, the CDR3 is TGTGCCAGCAGCTCCTTTGGGGGCGGCGACGAGCAGTACTTC.

The rearrangement uses TRBV20-1 and TRBJ2-2; 9 bases are shared with TRBD2. Germline V gene sequence: CDR1 DFQATT, CDR2 SNEGSKA (reference sequence). This CDR3 has 14 residues. Trimming at V came to 1 base and at J to 5 bases, leaving 2 bases not matched to a gene. CDR3 amino acids: CSARAAGGTGELFF. CDR3 nucleotides: TGCAGTGCTAGAGCCGCGGGGGGGACCGGGGAGCTGTTTTTT.

The chain couples TRBV13 to TRBJ2-7; 9 bases map to TRBD1. This CDR3 has 13 amino acids. J lost 9 bases, V lost 5 bases, and 8 bases had no gene match. CDR1 and CDR2 from the germline V gene are PRHDT and FYEKMQ (reference sequence). CDR3 in DNA: TGTGCCAGCAGCCAGGACAGGGGAGCATGGCAGTACTTC. Translated, it gives CASSQDRGAWQYF.

This clonotype appeared many times. This chain's CDR3 is CASSLDTGAFRNEQYF. DNA of the CDR3: TGCGCCAGCAGCTTGGATACAGGGGCTTTTAGGAACGAGCAGTACTTC. The V gene is TRBV5-1, the J gene TRBJ2-7; 7 nucleotides agree with TRBD1. Germline V gene sequence: CDR1 SGHRS, CDR2 YFSETQ. Trimming at V came to 0 bases and at J to 5 bases, leaving 11 bases not matched to a gene. This CDR3 region has 16 residues. The full variable domain, rest sourced from reference TRBV5-1 and TRBJ2-7, is KAGVTQTPRYLIKTRGQQVTLSCSPISGHRSVSWYQQTPGQGLQFLFEYFSETQRNKGNFPGRFSGRQFSNSRSEMNVSTLELGDSALYLCASSLDTGAFRNEQYFGPGTRLTVT.

This clonotype was seen only a few times. V is TRBV6-6 and J is TRBJ2-1, with D possibly being TRBD1 (5 bases). Trimming pared 8 bases from V and 0 bases from J, leaving 14 bases between. The CDR3 sequence is 15 residues long. Germline values: CDR1 MNHNY, CDR2 SVGAGI (reference sequence). Written as DNA, the CDR3 is TGTGCCAGCCAAGAGAGGCAGGGCTCCTACAATGAGCAGTTCTTC. Protein product: CASQERQGSYNEQFF.

This clonotype has only one observation. V gene TRBV4-2 combines with J gene TRBJ1-1, with D unresolved. V lost 0 bases and J 10 bases, leaving 6 bases between the germline ends. In germline, CDR1 is LGHNA, CDR2 YNFKEQ. The CDR3 totals 11 residues. Here the CDR3 reads CASSQEWGAFF. CDR3 nucleotide sequence: TGTGCCAGCAGCCAAGAATGGGGAGCTTTCTTT.

This clonotype was detected a few times. The rearrangement uses TRBV12-3 or TRBV12-4 and TRBJ2-3; no firm D call. The CDR3 covers 15 residues. The V and J ends lost 6 bases and 1 base respectively, with 14 bases between them. CDR3 loop: CASRTLKWGTDTQYF. The CDR3 bases are TGTGCCAGCAGAACCTTAAAGTGGGGCACAGATACGCAGTATTTT.